These T cell receptor beta chains were read from a single sample in a study of T cell repertoires in cytomegalovirus infection. The antigens of these receptors remain unknown. TCRdb called the reads again in MiXCR, with one record for every CDR3 protein. The data show roughly 69,000 distinct CDR3 sequences, 20% to 25% seen once. This specimen consisted of CD8+ T cells from cultured PBMCs, obtained from culture after CMV antigen stimulation. The receptors come from a human donor in good health (CMV status not recorded). Some clones in this sample may be carry-over from other donors' samples. The CDR3 runs from the conserved cysteine through the conserved F or W. D genes are given only for firm matches. Clone sizes are given selectively: once, few, many, or a class where the clone is expanded.

v_gene,j_gene,abundance,d_gene,CDR3nt,CDR3aa
TRBV7-6,TRBJ2-1,.,.,TGTGCCAGCAGCCTGAGGACTCGTAAGAACAATGAGCAGTTCTTC,CASSLRTRKNNEQFF
TRBV27,TRBJ2-1,few,TRBD2,TGTGCCAGCAAATGGAATAGCGGGGGACACAATGAGCAGTTCTTC,CASKWNSGGHNEQFF
TRBV4-1,TRBJ1-1,.,TRBD1,TGCGCCAGCAGCCAAGCACAGGGGTCGAACACTGAAGCTTTCTTT,CASSQAQGSNTEAFF
TRBV7-9,TRBJ2-1,.,.,TGTGCCAGCAGCTTAGCGCAGGGAAGGGCCCATGAGCAGTTCTTC,CASSLAQGRAHEQFF
TRBV7-9,TRBJ1-3,.,TRBD1,TGTGCCAGCAGCTTAGGTGGGACAGAGGCTGGAAACACCATATATTTT,CASSLGGTEAGNTIYF
TRBV6-5,TRBJ1-1,few,.,TGTGCCAGCAGCGGGACAATGAACACTGAAGCTTTCTTT,CASSGTMNTEAFF
TRBV20-1,TRBJ1-2,few,TRBD1,TGCAGTGCTAGAGATTACGCCGACAGGGATACCTATGGCTACACCTTC,CSARDYADRDTYGYTF
TRBV4-1,TRBJ2-1,many,TRBD2,TGCGCCAGCAGCCAGGACCAAGGACTAGCGGGGGACCTCTACAATGAGCAGTTCTTC,CASSQDQGLAGDLYNEQFF
TRBV12-5,TRBJ2-7,.,.,TGTGCTAGTGGCTCGGGGGTCCACGAGCAGTACTTC,CASGSGVHEQYF
TRBV6-2/TRBV6-3,TRBJ1-1,.,.,TGTGCCAGTCTTTTTAAGACGGATATGAACACTGAAGCTTTCTTT,CASLFKTDMNTEAFF
TRBV19,TRBJ1-4,few,.,TGTGCCAGTAGTATAGATATCGGGACGGGCGGCGAAAAACTGTTTTTT,CASSIDIGTGGEKLFF
TRBV7-8,TRBJ2-1,many,.,TGTGCCAGCAGCTTAGCTCTGAGGGGCTGGAATGAGCAGTTCTTC,CASSLALRGWNEQFF
TRBV6-2/TRBV6-3,TRBJ1-5,.,TRBD1,TGTGCCAGCACCGGGACAGGGAATCAGCCCCAGCATTTT,CASTGTGNQPQHF
TRBV6-6,TRBJ1-4,.,.,TGTGCCAGCAGACAGGGTGAAAAACTGTTTTTT,CASRQGEKLFF
TRBV7-2,TRBJ1-2,.,TRBD1,TGTGCCAGCAGCGGAAGGGACAGCCCATTCTATGGCTACACCTTC,CASSGRDSPFYGYTF
TRBV28,TRBJ1-5,.,.,TGTGCCAGCAGTTATACCTCAAAGAATCAGCCCCAGCATTTT,CASSYTSKNQPQHF
TRBV14,TRBJ1-1,.,TRBD1,TGTGCCAGCAGCCTAATTGGGACAGGGTTGATGAACACTGAAGCTTTCTTT,CASSLIGTGLMNTEAFF
TRBV7-2,TRBJ2-1,.,TRBD2,TGTGCCAGCAGCTTAGAAGCGGGGACCTCCTACAATGAGCAGTTCTTC,CASSLEAGTSYNEQFF
TRBV28,TRBJ1-1,few,TRBD1,TGTGCCAGCAGTTTCGGCAGGGGGCGGTTTGTTAACACTGAAGCTTTCTTT,CASSFGRGRFVNTEAFF
TRBV7-2,TRBJ2-2,.,.,TGTGCCAGCAGCTTAGCCTTCTACAAGGGGCGGACCGGGGAGCTGTTTTTT,CASSLAFYKGRTGELFF
TRBV18,TRBJ2-1,once,TRBD1,TGTGCCAGCTCACGTCGGACAGGGTCTGCCAATGAGCAGTTCTTC,CASSRRTGSANEQFF
TRBV7-6,TRBJ2-7,.,TRBD1,TGTGCCAGCAGCTTCTCCGGGACAGGGCGTTTATACGAGCAGTACTTC,CASSFSGTGRLYEQYF
TRBV7-8,TRBJ1-5,few,TRBD1,TGTGCCAGCAGCTGGTTGAGGGGGCGGCTTTATAGCAATCAGCCCCAGCATTTT,CASSWLRGRLYSNQPQHF
TRBV7-2,TRBJ1-4,.,.,TGTGCCAGCAGCTTCCCTGGGGGAGGGGATGAAAAACTGTTTTTT,CASSFPGGGDEKLFF
TRBV29-1,TRBJ1-2,many,TRBD1,TGCAGCGTTGAACGGGACAGATTTTATGGCTACACCTTC,CSVERDRFYGYTF
TRBV12-3/TRBV12-4,TRBJ1-1,.,.,TGTGCCAGCAGTTTACCCCTCTTGTTCACTGAAGCTTTCTTT,CASSLPLLFTEAFF
TRBV5-5,TRBJ2-1,few,TRBD2,TGTGCCAGCAGTTTCGGACTAGCGGACTACAATGAGCAGTTCTTC,CASSFGLADYNEQFF
TRBV20-1,TRBJ2-1,few,.,TGCAGTGCCCGGAGGGCTACCTACAATGAGCAGTTCTTC,CSARRATYNEQFF
TRBV7-8,TRBJ2-1,.,TRBD2,TGTGCCAGCAGCCCGCAGCGGGGGGCTCTTTTTCATGAGCAGTTCTTC,CASSPQRGALFHEQFF
TRBV7-2,TRBJ2-3,.,.,TGTGCCACCGGCGGGGAGAGAACAGATACGCAGTATTTT,CATGGERTDTQYF
TRBV4-2,TRBJ1-3,.,.,TGTGCCAGCAGCGCACGGGGGGACCTCTCTGGAAACACCATATATTTT,CASSARGDLSGNTIYF
TRBV7-6,TRBJ1-5,few,TRBD1,TGTGCCAGCAGCCCACAGGGGTGGGGGAGCAATCAGCCCCAGCATTTT,CASSPQGWGSNQPQHF
TRBV27,TRBJ1-1,few,.,TGTGCCAGCAGTTTAAAAGGGACTGAAGCTTTCTTT,CASSLKGTEAFF
TRBV27,TRBJ1-5,.,TRBD1,TGTGCCAGCAGTTGGACAGGAACGAATCAGCCCCAGCATTTT,CASSWTGTNQPQHF
TRBV7-6,TRBJ2-3,once,TRBD2,TGTGCCAGCAGCTTAACTCCTAGCGGGAGGGCGGCAGATACGCAGTATTTT,CASSLTPSGRAADTQYF
TRBV7-9,TRBJ2-2,.,.,TGTGCCAGCCTAGGCTTTCATATGAACACCGGGGAGCTGTTTTTT,CASLGFHMNTGELFF
TRBV12-3/TRBV12-4,TRBJ2-3,.,.,TGTGCCAGCAGTTTCGGGGAAACTAACACAGATACGCAGTATTTT,CASSFGETNTDTQYF
TRBV7-8,TRBJ2-1,.,TRBD2,TGTGCCATCGAGCGGGGATCCTACAATGAGCAGTTCTTC,CAIERGSYNEQFF
TRBV19,TRBJ2-1,.,TRBD2,TGTGCCAGTAGTGGGGGGACTAGCGGGTTGGGGCAGTTCTTC,CASSGGTSGLGQFF
TRBV7-8,TRBJ2-3,.,.,TGTGCCAGCAGCTTAGGGGGGGGGCCCGATACAGATACGCAGTATTTT,CASSLGGGPDTDTQYF
TRBV7-6,TRBJ1-4,few,.,TGTGCCAGCAGCAACGGGCCCGATGCCAATGAAAAACTGTTTTTT,CASSNGPDANEKLFF